The 21 T cell receptor beta chains listed next were all sequenced from one sample in a study of blood T cell repertoires in COVID-19. The data were produced by immunoSEQ multiplex PCR, yet TCRdb's version contains in-frame clones alone and is incomplete. The table records approximately 140,000 clones, around 84% of them present only once. Sequenced: peripheral blood. The receptors originated from a man aged 30 to 45 with COVID-19, enrolled during active disease.

This clone has just a few counts. For the CDR3, the DNA is TGTGCCAGCAGTGAAAGGGGTGCCACTGAAGCTTTCTTT. Translation: CASSERGATEAFF. The rearrangement links TRBV6-1 to TRBJ1-1; D is perhaps TRBD1 (5 bases). This CDR3 is built from 13 residues. Trimming took off 2 bases at V and 4 bases at J, with 8 bases between the two ends. Looked up from germline, CDR1 is MNHNS and CDR2 is SASEGT.

The V gene is TRBV9, the J gene TRBJ1-2; D is ambiguous. CDR3 length equals 14 residues. Trimming stripped 4 bases from V and 5 bases from J, with 15 bases between. Germline-derived CDR1 and CDR2 are SGDLS and YYNGEE. This CDR3 reads CASSNLASSYGYTF. The CDR3 DNA reads TGTGCCAGCAGCAATCTCGCGTCCTCTTATGGCTACACCTTC.

The genes are TRBV2 and TRBJ1-1; D is perhaps TRBD1 (6 bases). This CDR3 region has 11 residues. CDR1 is SNHLY, CDR2 FYNNEI, per germline. The V end was cut by 8 bases, the J end by 4 bases, with 8 bases between. CDR3 DNA: TGTGCCAGCGGCAGGGGCACTGAAGCTTTCTTT. Protein product: CASGRGTEAFF.

The rearrangement joins TRBV7-2 to TRBJ2-7, with TRBD2 matching over 9 bases. J was trimmed by 2 bases and V by 5 bases; bases with no gene match: 4. This CDR3 region has 14 residues. Per the germline V gene, CDR1 is SGHTA and CDR2 is FQGNSA. The DNA for the CDR3 is TGTGCCAGCAGCAAGACTAGCGGCCCCTACGAGCAGTACTTC. This codes for CASSKTSGPYEQYF. The full variable domain, completed using reference TRBV7-2 and TRBJ2-7, is GAGVSQSPSNKVTEKGKDVELRCDPISGHTALYWYRQSLGQGLEFLIYFQGNSAPDKSGLPSDRFSAERTGGSVSTLTIQRTQQEDSAVYLCASSKTSGPYEQYFGPGTRLTVT.

The gene calls are TRBV3-1 (or the pseudogene TRBV3-2) and TRBJ1-5; D not resolved. The CDR3 has 14 residues. Germline-derived CDR1 and CDR2 are LGHDT and YNNKEL (reference sequence). The V gene lost 0 bases and the J gene lost 0 bases, with 3 bases spanning the gap. For the CDR3, the DNA is TGTGCCAGCAGCCAAGACCATAGCAATCAGCCCCAGCATTTT. Encoded protein: CASSQDHSNQPQHF.

The chain is built from TRBV27 and TRBJ2-5, with 9 bases lining up with TRBD1. After removal of 5 bases from V and 5 bases from J, the junction contained 9 bases not matched to a gene. CDR3 length equals 15 residues. Germline assignment: CDR1 MNHEY and CDR2 SMNVEV (reference sequence). CDR3 DNA sequence: TGTGCCAGCAGTCCCAACAGGGGGCGGGATGAGACCCAGTACTTC. Translated, it gives CASSPNRGRDETQYF.

The chain couples TRBV6-5 to TRBJ2-7; a weak D match, TRBD1 (5 bases). There are 12 residues in the CDR3. CDR1 is MNHEY, CDR2 SVGAGI, per germline. The V end lost 4 bases, the J end lost 6 bases, and 10 bases lay between the germline ends. The CDR3 coding sequence is TGTGCCAGCAGTTTCAGGGAAGGCGAGCAGTACTTC. Protein: CASSFREGEQYF.

The chain links TRBV19 to TRBJ2-3, with 7 positions matching TRBD1. V was pared by 4 bases and J by 1 base, with 2 bases of the junction left unmatched. Germline V CDR1 and CDR2: LNHDA, SQIVND (reference sequence). This CDR3 region has 14 residues. In DNA form, the CDR3 reads TGTGCCAGTAGTAGGACAGGAGGCACAGATACGCAGTATTTT. It specifies CASSRTGGTDTQYF.

This chain joins TRBV3-1 (or the pseudogene TRBV3-2) and TRBJ2-3, with 8 bases lining up with TRBD2. The CDR3 spans 16 residues. Trimming at V came to 1 base and at J to 1 base, leaving 4 bases not matched to a gene. Looked up from germline, CDR1 is LGHDT and CDR2 is YNNKEL (reference sequence). CDR3 loop: CASSQAGGPGTDTQYF. The CDR3 coding sequence is TGTGCCAGCAGCCAAGCGGGAGGGCCCGGCACAGATACGCAGTATTTT.

The gene calls are TRBV2 and TRBJ1-5, with 11 bases aligning to TRBD1. The CDR3 loop spans 14 amino acids. V trimming: 5 bases; J trimming: 6 bases; junction bases outside the gene matches: 3. Germline CDR1 and CDR2: SNHLY and FYNNEI. The CDR3 reads CASSRGQGGQPQHF. For the CDR3, the DNA is TGTGCCAGCAGTCGGGGACAGGGGGGTCAGCCCCAGCATTTT.

The chain combines TRBV7-8 with TRBJ2-5; 7 nucleotides match TRBD2. This CDR3 is 13 amino acids long. The germline V gene encodes CDR1 SGHVS and CDR2 FQNEAQ. J was trimmed by 4 bases and V by 7 bases; bases with no gene match: 6. The CDR3 is CASTRREGETQYF. The CDR3 region has the DNA TGTGCCAGCACCCGGAGGGAGGGAGAGACCCAGTACTTC.

This sequence joins TRBV24-1 and TRBJ2-7; the D is unclear. V gave up 4 bases and J gave up 12 bases, with 15 bases separating them. The germline CDR1 and CDR2 sequences are KGHDR and SFDVKD. The CDR3 loop spans 12 amino acids. CDR3 DNA: TGTGCCACCAGTGACCCCGGGTCTCCGAGGTACTTC. Amino acids: CATSDPGSPRYF.

This chain uses TRBV6-5 with TRBJ2-3, with TRBD1 as a possible D gene (6 bases). This CDR3 contains 15 residues. Germline CDR1 and CDR2: MNHEY and SVGAGI. V lost 6 bases, J lost 0 bases, and 13 bases lay in between. The CDR3 sequence: CASRYGTPSTDTQYF. CDR3 in DNA: TGTGCCAGCAGGTACGGGACACCGAGCACAGATACGCAGTATTTT.

The rearrangement joins TRBV28 to TRBJ1-2; TRBD1 matches at 8 bases. The CDR3 runs to 15 residues. Germline loops: CDR1 MDHEN, CDR2 SYDVKM. The J segment lost 8 bases and the V segment lost 3 bases, leaving 11 bases of the junction unmatched. CDR3: CASSFPPGTGVGYTF. In nucleotides, the CDR3 is TGTGCCAGCAGTTTCCCCCCCGGGACAGGTGTAGGCTACACCTTC.

The chain uses TRBV13 and TRBJ1-1; TRBD1 matches 8 bases. Trimming took 5 bases from V and 5 from J; bases not matched to a gene: 7. The CDR3 is 14 amino acids. Germline V lookup: CDR1 PRHDT, CDR2 FYEKMQ (reference sequence). DNA of the CDR3: TGTGCCAGCAGCCTCGGACAGGGTAGAACTGAAGCTTTCTTT. This translates into CASSLGQGRTEAFF.

The chain recombines TRBV7-9 with TRBJ2-1, with 12 bases aligning to TRBD1. The CDR3 extends over 15 amino acids. The V and J ends lost 5 bases and 7 bases, in that order; junction bases with no gene match: 6. Germline values: CDR1 SEHNR, CDR2 FQNEAQ (reference sequence). The CDR3 DNA is TGTGCCAGCAGCCTCGGGACAGGGGGCTCAAATGAGCAGTTCTTC. This gives the protein CASSLGTGGSNEQFF.

This sequence joins TRBV9 and TRBJ2-1; D not certain. The germline V gene encodes CDR1 SGDLS and CDR2 YYNGEE. V lost 0 bases and J 0 bases, leaving 10 bases between the germline ends. The CDR3 has 16 amino acids. The CDR3 DNA follows: TGTGCCAGCAGCGTAGCTATGAGGAGCTCCTACAATGAGCAGTTCTTC. It codes for CASSVAMRSSYNEQFF.

Only a few counts were recorded for this clone. This chain uses TRBV30 with TRBJ2-7; 7 positions match TRBD2. Germline trimming cut 3 bases from V and 2 bases from J; bases unmatched to any gene: 13. CDR1 and CDR2 (germline): GTSNPN, SVGIG (reference sequence). The CDR3 covers 16 residues. In DNA form, the CDR3 reads TGTGCCTGGAGCCCCGGTGGGGGGGACCCTACCTACGAGCAGTACTTC. Its protein is CAWSPGGGDPTYEQYF.

The rearrangement joins TRBV21-1 to TRBJ1-2; the tabulated D call, TRBD1, remains unverified against the DNA. TRBV21-1 is annotated as a pseudogene. The CDR3 consists of 15 residues. For the CDR3, the DNA is TGTGCCAGCAGAGCTGACAGGCTTACAATCTGTGGCTACACCTTC. Protein sequence: CASRADRLTICGYTF.

The chain has TRBV2 and TRBJ2-7; possibly TRBD2 for D (6 bases). With 4 bases removed from V and 3 bases from J, the gap between germline ends came to 13 bases. There are 14 residues in the CDR3. Per the germline V gene, CDR1 is SNHLY and CDR2 is FYNNEI. Written as DNA, the CDR3 is TGTGCCAGCAGTGTTCCTAGCGTGAACTACGAGCAGTACTTC. Its translation: CASSVPSVNYEQYF. Supplemented by reference TRBV2 and TRBJ2-7, the full variable domain reads EPEVTQTPSHQVTQMGQEVILRCVPISNHLYFYWYRQILGQKVEFLVSFYNNEISEKSEIFDDQFSVERPDGSNFTLKIRSTKLEDSAMYFCASSVPSVNYEQYFGPGTRLTVT.

This clone has a single count. J is TRBJ2-6 and V is TRBV5-5; D may be TRBD1 (6 bases). The CDR3 totals 15 residues. With 1 base removed from V and 4 bases from J, the gap between germline ends came to 9 bases. Germline V gene sequence: CDR1 SGHKS, CDR2 YYEKEE (reference sequence). This CDR3 is CASSLLGAGANVLTF. CDR3 nucleotides: TGTGCCAGCAGCTTGCTGGGGGCGGGGGCCAACGTCCTGACTTTC.